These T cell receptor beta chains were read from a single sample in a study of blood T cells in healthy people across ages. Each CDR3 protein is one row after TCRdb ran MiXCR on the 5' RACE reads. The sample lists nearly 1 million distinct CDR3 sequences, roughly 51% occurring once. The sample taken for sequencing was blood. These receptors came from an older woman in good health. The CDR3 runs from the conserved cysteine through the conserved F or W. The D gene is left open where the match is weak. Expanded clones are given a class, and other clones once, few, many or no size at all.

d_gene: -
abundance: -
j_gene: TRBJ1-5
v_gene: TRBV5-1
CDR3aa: CASSPNPGSNQPQHF
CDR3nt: TGCGCCAGCAGCCCGAACCCGGGTAGCAATCAGCCCCAGCATTTT

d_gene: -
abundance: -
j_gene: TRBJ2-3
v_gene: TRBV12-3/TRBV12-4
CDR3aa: CASSILATDTQYF
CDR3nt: TGTGCCAGCAGTATATTAGCAACAGATACGCAGTATTTT

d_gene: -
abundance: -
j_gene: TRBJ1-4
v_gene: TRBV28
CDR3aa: CASSSRETNEKLFF
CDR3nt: TGTGCCAGCAGCTCACGGGAGACTAATGAAAAACTGTTTTTT

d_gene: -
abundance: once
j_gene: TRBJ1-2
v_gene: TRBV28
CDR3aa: CASCVAGPEYGYTF
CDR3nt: TGTGCCAGCTGCGTTGCAGGGCCAGAATATGGCTACACCTTC

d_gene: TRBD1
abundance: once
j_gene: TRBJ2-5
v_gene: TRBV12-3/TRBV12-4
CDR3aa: CASRVAGTGGTQYF
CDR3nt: TGTGCCAGCAGAGTGGCAGGGACAGGCGGGACCCAGTACTTC

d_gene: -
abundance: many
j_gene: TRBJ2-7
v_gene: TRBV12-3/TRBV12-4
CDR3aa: CASTAAYEQYF
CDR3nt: TGTGCCAGCACCGCCGCCTACGAGCAGTACTTC

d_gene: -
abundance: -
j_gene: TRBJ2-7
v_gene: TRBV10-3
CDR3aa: CAISAVVQGGGYEQYF
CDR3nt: TGTGCCATCAGTGCGGTTGTTCAGGGTGGAGGCTACGAGCAGTACTTC

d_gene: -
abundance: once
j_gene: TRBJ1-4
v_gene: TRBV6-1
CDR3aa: CASFASEKLFF
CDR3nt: TGTGCCAGCTTTGCGAGTGAAAAACTGTTTTTT

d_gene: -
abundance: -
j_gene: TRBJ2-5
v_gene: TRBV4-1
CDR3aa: CASSQGPYASETQYF
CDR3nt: TGCGCCAGCAGCCAAGGCCCCTATGCGTCGGAGACCCAGTACTTC

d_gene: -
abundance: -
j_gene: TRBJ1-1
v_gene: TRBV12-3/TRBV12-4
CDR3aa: CASTGTRVITEAFF
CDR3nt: TGTGCCAGCACCGGGACGCGGGTCATCACTGAAGCTTTCTTT

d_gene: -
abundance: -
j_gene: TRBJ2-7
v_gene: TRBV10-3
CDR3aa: CAISDPGPGSYEQYF
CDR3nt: TGTGCCATCAGTGACCCTGGACCGGGTTCCTACGAGCAGTACTTC

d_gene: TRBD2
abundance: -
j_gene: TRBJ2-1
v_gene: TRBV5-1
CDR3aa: CASSWTTSGRDNEQFF
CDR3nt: TGCGCCAGCAGCTGGACGACTAGCGGGAGGGACAATGAGCAGTTCTTC

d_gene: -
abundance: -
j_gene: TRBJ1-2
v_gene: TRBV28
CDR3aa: CASSLYLGQGANGYTF
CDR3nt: TGTGCCAGCAGTTTATATCTCGGGCAGGGAGCAAATGGCTACACCTTC

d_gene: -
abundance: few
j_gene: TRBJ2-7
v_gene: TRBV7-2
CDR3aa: CASSVHREQYF
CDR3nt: TGTGCCAGCAGCGTACACAGGGAGCAGTACTTC

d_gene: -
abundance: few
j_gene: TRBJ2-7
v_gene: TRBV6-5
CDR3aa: CASSYSYSSGEQYF
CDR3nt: TGTGCCAGCAGTTACTCGTACAGTTCGGGCGAGCAGTACTTC

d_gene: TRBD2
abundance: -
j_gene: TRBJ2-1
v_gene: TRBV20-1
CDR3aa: CSAPSGRAVSYNEQFF
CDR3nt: TGCAGTGCCCCTAGCGGGAGGGCCGTCTCCTACAATGAGCAGTTCTTC

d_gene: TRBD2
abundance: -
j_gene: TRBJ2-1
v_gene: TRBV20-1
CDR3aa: CSVGREGPAAYNEQFF
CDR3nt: TGCAGTGTAGGACGGGAGGGCCCTGCGGCCTACAATGAGCAGTTCTTC

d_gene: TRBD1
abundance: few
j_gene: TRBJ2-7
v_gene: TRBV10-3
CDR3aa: CAISGVGGTGSYEQYF
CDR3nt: TGTGCCATCAGTGGAGTCGGCGGGACAGGGTCCTACGAGCAGTACTTC

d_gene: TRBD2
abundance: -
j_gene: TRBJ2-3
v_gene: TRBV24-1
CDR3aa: CATSKLADTDTQYF
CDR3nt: TGTGCCACCTCCAAACTAGCGGATACAGATACGCAGTATTTT

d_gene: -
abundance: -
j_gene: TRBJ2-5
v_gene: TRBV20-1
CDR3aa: CSAREPRGRFQETQYF
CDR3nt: TGCAGTGCTAGAGAACCCCGGGGGAGGTTCCAAGAGACCCAGTACTTC

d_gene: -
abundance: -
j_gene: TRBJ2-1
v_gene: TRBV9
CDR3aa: CASSVRRVSYNEQFF
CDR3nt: TGTGCCAGCAGCGTACGGAGGGTTTCCTACAATGAGCAGTTCTTC

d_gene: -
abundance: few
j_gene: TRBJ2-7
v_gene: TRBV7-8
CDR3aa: CASSLARLGRNSYEQYF
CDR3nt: TGTGCCAGCAGCTTAGCGCGGTTAGGAAGAAACTCATACGAGCAGTACTTC

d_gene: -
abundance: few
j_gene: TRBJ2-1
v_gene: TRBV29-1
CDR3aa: CSGVGMTGYYNEQFF
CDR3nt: TGCAGCGGGGTTGGTATGACAGGATATTACAATGAGCAGTTCTTC

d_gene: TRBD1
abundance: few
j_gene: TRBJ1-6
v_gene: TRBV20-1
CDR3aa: CSARPGQISYNSPLHF
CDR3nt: TGCAGTGCTAGACCGGGACAGATCTCCTATAATTCACCCCTCCACTTT

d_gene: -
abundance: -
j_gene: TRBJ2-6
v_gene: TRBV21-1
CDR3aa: CASRERKRDTKNLNGANVLTF
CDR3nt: TGTGCCAGCAGGGAAAGGAAACGGGACACAAAGAACCTGAATGGGGCCAACGTCCTGACTTTC

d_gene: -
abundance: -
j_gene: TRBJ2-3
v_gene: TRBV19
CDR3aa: CATRRGDTQYF
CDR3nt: TGTGCCACCCGCCGTGGAGATACGCAGTATTTT

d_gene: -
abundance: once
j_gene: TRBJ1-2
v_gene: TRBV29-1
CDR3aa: CSVEVQALSYGYTF
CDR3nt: TGCAGCGTTGAGGTACAGGCCCTTTCCTATGGCTACACCTTC

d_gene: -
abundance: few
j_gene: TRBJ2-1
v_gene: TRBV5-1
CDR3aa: CASSRGESGTDEQFF
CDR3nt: TGCGCCAGCAGCCGGGGCGAAAGTGGGACGGATGAGCAGTTCTTC

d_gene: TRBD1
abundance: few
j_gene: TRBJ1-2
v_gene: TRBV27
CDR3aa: CASSSRTGFGYGYTF
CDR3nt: TGTGCCAGCAGTTCCCGGACAGGTTTTGGCTATGGCTACACCTTC

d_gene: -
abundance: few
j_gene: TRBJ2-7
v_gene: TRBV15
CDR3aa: CATSRATSFHEQYF
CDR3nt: TGTGCCACCAGCAGGGCGACGTCGTTCCACGAGCAGTACTTC

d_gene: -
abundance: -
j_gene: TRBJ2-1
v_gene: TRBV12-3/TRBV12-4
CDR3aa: CASSYLNTGRFNQQFF
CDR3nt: TGTGCCAGCAGTTACCTTAATACAGGCCGTTTTAATCAGCAGTTCTTC

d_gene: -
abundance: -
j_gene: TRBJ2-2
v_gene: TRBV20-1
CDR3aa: CSAQGNTGELFF
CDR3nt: TGCAGTGCTCAGGGAAACACCGGGGAGCTGTTTTTT

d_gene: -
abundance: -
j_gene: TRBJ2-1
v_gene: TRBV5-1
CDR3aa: CASSLDGWEVNSEQFF
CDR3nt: TGCGCCAGCAGCTTGGATGGGTGGGAGGTCAACAGTGAGCAGTTCTTC

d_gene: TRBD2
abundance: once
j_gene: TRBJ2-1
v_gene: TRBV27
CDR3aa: CASHHGVAGVNEQFF
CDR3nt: TGTGCCAGCCACCACGGAGTAGCGGGAGTCAATGAGCAGTTCTTC

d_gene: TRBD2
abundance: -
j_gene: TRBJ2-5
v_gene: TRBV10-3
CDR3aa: CATGLAGLETQYF
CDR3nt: TGTGCCACCGGACTAGCGGGATTGGAGACCCAGTACTTC

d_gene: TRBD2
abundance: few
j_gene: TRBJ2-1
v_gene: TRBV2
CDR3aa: CASTSGGGLADHEQFF
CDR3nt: TGTGCCAGCACATCGGGGGGCGGACTAGCGGACCATGAGCAGTTCTTC

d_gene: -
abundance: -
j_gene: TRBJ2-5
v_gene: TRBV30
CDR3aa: CAWSASGETQYF
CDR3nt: TGTGCCTGGAGTGCCAGCGGAGAGACCCAGTACTTC

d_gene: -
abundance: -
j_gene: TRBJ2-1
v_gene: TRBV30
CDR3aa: CAWSIIDEQFF
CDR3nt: TGTGCCTGGAGTATAATAGACGAGCAGTTCTTC

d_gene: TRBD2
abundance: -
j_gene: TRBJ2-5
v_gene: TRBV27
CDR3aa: CASRTGTSALWGETQYF
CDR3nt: TGTGCCAGCAGAACCGGGACTAGCGCCCTGTGGGGAGAGACCCAGTACTTC

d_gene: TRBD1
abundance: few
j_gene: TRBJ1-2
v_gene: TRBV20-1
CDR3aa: CSAGGQGGFGYTF
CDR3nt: TGCAGTGCTGGGGGACAGGGCGGTTTTGGCTACACCTTC

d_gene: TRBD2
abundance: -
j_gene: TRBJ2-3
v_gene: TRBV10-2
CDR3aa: CASSVAGGRADTQYF
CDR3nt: TGCGCCAGCAGTGTCGCGGGAGGTCGGGCAGATACGCAGTATTTT